The 15 T cell receptor beta chains given below trace back to one sample, sequenced in a study of T cell repertoires in cytomegalovirus infection. TCRdb redid the calling of the reads with MiXCR, one entry per CDR3 protein. In the table there are around 270,000 distinct CDR3 sequences, roughly 9.1% of which are singletons. Sequencing was carried out using PBMCs. These receptors all stem from a human donor in good health (CMV status not recorded). Some clones in this sample may be carry-over from other donors' samples.

The rearrangement links TRBV11-2 to TRBJ2-1; maybe TRBD2 (6 bases). Trimming stripped 7 bases from V and 8 bases from J, with 18 bases between. The CDR3 is 14 residues long. Germline-derived CDR1 and CDR2 are SGHAT and FQNNGV. The CDR3 sequence: CASTLYEGRHEQFF. Here the CDR3 DNA reads TGTGCCAGCACCCTCTACGAGGGGAGGCATGAGCAGTTCTTC. Complete variable domain (other parts from reference TRBV11-2 and TRBJ2-1): EAGVAQSPRYKIIEKRQSVAFWCNPISGHATLYWYQQILGQGPKLLIQFQNNGVVDDSQLPKDRFSAERLKGVDSTLKIQPAKLEDSAVYLCASTLYEGRHEQFFGPGTRLTVL.

This clonotype was detected a few times. The chain combines TRBV6-2 or TRBV6-3 with TRBJ2-1; 11 nucleotides agree with TRBD2. Germline assignment: CDR1 MNHEY and CDR2 SVGEGT. This CDR3 region has 14 residues. V was clipped by 6 bases and J by 10 bases; unmatched bases: 8. In nucleotides, the CDR3 is TGTGCCAGCAGGCCTAGCGGGGGGCCCCAGGAGCAGTTCTTC. It yields the protein CASRPSGGPQEQFF.

This clonotype was detected a few times. This chain links TRBV20-1 with TRBJ2-1; D is tentatively TRBD1 or TRBD2 (6 bases each). V was pared by 0 bases and J by 7 bases, with 16 bases between. CDR1 DFQATT and CDR2 SNEGSKA come from the germline V gene (reference sequence). The CDR3 loop spans 15 amino acids. The CDR3 coding sequence is TGCAGTGCTAGAGATCTCTCCCGGGGGCGAAATGAGCAGTTCTTC. Its translation: CSARDLSRGRNEQFF.

This clonotype was seen a handful of times. The genes are TRBV7-2 and TRBJ1-5; D is possibly TRBD1 (5 bases). The CDR3 contains 15 residues. The germline V and J ends were trimmed by 1 base and 6 bases, with 13 bases remaining between them. Germline V gives CDR1 SGHTA, CDR2 FQGNSA. CDR3 in amino acids: CASSLGGGSTQPQHF. The CDR3 DNA reads TGTGCCAGCAGCTTAGGTGGGGGGTCGACTCAGCCCCAGCATTTT.

This sequence joins TRBV6-2 or TRBV6-3 and TRBJ2-2; weak D call: TRBD2 (6 bases). The CDR3 length is 14 residues. The V gene's germline CDR1 is MNHEY and CDR2 SVGEGT. With 3 bases removed from V and 7 bases from J, the gap between germline ends came to 12 bases. This chain's CDR3 is CASSYKGGHGELFF. CDR3 DNA sequence: TGTGCCAGCAGTTATAAGGGAGGACACGGGGAGCTGTTTTTT.

This clonotype was counted many times. The V and J genes are TRBV7-6 and TRBJ1-1, with TRBD1 identical over 10 bases. Per germline, CDR1 SGHVS and CDR2 FNYEAQ. The CDR3 contains 16 residues. Trimming at V came to 5 bases and at J to 7 bases, leaving 13 bases not matched to a gene. CDR3 coding DNA: TGTGCCAGCAGCCCCCGGGACAGGGGTCCTCACCGTGAAGCTTTCTTT. This codes for CASSPRDRGPHREAFF.

This clonotype was seen only a few times. The CDR3 loop is CASSLVKPNEAFF. CDR3 DNA: TGTGCCAGCAGCTTAGTAAAACCGAATGAAGCTTTCTTT. The J gene is TRBJ1-1, the V gene TRBV7-2, with D unresolved. The germline V gene encodes CDR1 SGHTA and CDR2 FQGNSA. With 1 base removed from V and 7 bases from J, the gap between germline ends came to 10 bases. The length of the CDR3 is 13 residues.

This clonotype has ten or more counts. J is TRBJ2-1 and V is TRBV7-8, with TRBD2 matching over 11 bases. From germline, CDR1 is SGHVS and CDR2 FQNEAQ. V lost 3 bases to trimming and J lost 10 bases; unmatched junction nucleotides: 5. The CDR3 is made up of 14 amino acids. The CDR3 sequence is CASSFSGRGGEQFF. CDR3 DNA sequence: TGTGCCAGCAGCTTTAGCGGGAGGGGTGGCGAGCAGTTCTTC. Combining the CDR3 with reference TRBV7-8 and TRBJ2-1 gives the whole variable domain GAGVSQSPRYKVAKRGQDVALRCDPISGHVSLFWYQQALGQGPEFLTYFQNEAQLDKSGLPSDRFFAERPEGSVSTLKIQRTQQEDSAVYLCASSFSGRGGEQFFGPGTRLTVL.

This clonotype has only a few counts. J is TRBJ2-4 and V is TRBV20-1; TRBD2 aligns across 10 bases. There are 16 residues in the CDR3. V shed 7 bases, J shed 1 base, and the junction held 10 bases outside the gene matches. Germline CDR1 and CDR2: DFQATT and SNEGSKA (reference sequence). The CDR3 nucleotides read TGCAGTGTCCCCGCTAGCGGGAGTAGGGCCAAAAACATTCAGTACTTC. It codes for CSVPASGSRAKNIQYF.

This clonotype was detected a few times. The V and J genes are TRBV6-2 or TRBV6-3 and TRBJ1-2; 8 bases are a match to TRBD1. This CDR3 region has 15 residues. Germline lookup yields CDR1 MNHEY and CDR2 SVGEGT. Trimming removed 6 bases from V and 4 bases from J; junction bases left unmatched: 10. Written as DNA, the CDR3 is TGTGCCAGCAGCTCCAGGGACAGGCTTGCCTATGGCTACACCTTC. This sequence encodes CASSSRDRLAYGYTF.

This clonotype was recorded many times. V and J are TRBV29-1 and TRBJ1-2; TRBD1 agrees at 10 bases. Per germline, CDR1 SQVTM and CDR2 ANQGSEA. V lost 4 bases and J lost 3; bases outside the gene matches: 5. The CDR3 is 14 amino acids. The CDR3 coding sequence is TGCAGCGTTGGGACAGGGGGATCCCACTATGGCTACACCTTC. Amino acids: CSVGTGGSHYGYTF.

This clonotype was counted only a few times. The chain carries TRBV29-1 and TRBJ2-1; 7 bases are a match to TRBD1. CDR1 is SQVTM and CDR2 is ANQGSEA in the germline V gene. The CDR3 consists of 14 residues. The V segment lost 3 bases and the J segment 3 bases; nucleotides outside the gene matches: 5. Here the CDR3 reads CSVEDGDSYNEQFF. Here the CDR3 DNA reads TGCAGCGTTGAGGACGGGGACAGCTACAATGAGCAGTTCTTC.

This clonotype showed up many times. V usage is TRBV7-2 and J usage is TRBJ1-4; 10 bases match TRBD1. This CDR3 is 15 amino acids long. Germline V gene sequence: CDR1 SGHTA, CDR2 FQGNSA. V was clipped by 2 bases and J by 6 bases; unmatched bases: 3. As DNA, the CDR3 is TGTGCCAGCAGCTTAACCGGGACAGGGGATGAAAAACTGTTTTTT. This sequence encodes CASSLTGTGDEKLFF.

The sample holds a few counts of this clonotype. The gene calls are TRBV7-8 and TRBJ2-3; a possible D gene is TRBD2 (6 bases). The CDR3 contains 16 residues. V lost 5 bases, J lost 6 bases, and 21 bases lay in between. CDR1 is SGHVS, CDR2 FQNEAQ, per germline. CDR3 residues: CASSKGRSGEIDTQYF. CDR3 DNA sequence: TGTGCCAGCAGCAAAGGTCGGTCGGGAGAAATTGATACGCAGTATTTT.

The rearrangement joins TRBV5-1 to TRBJ1-5; 9 positions match TRBD1. V gave up 4 bases and J gave up 3 bases; unmatched junction bases: 2. The CDR3 extends over 14 amino acids. The V gene's germline CDR1 is SGHRS and CDR2 YFSETQ. The CDR3 DNA reads as TGCGCCAGCAGCCGGACAGGGGACAATCAGCCCCAGCATTTT. It codes for CASSRTGDNQPQHF.